This T cell receptor (beta chain) was sequenced during a study of blood T cell repertoires in COVID-19. Profiled with immunoSEQ multiplex PCR; TCRdb holds only in-frame clones, not every one. The sample gives approximately 140,000 clones, around 86% of which show up once; 1.6% is in the top ten. This CDR3 has 14 amino acids. Germline trimming cut 8 bases from V and 3 bases from J; bases unmatched to any gene: 4. Germline CDR1 reads SGHVS; CDR2 reads FQNEAQ. The chain joins TRBV7-8 to TRBJ2-3; 11 positions match TRBD2. Sequenced: peripheral blood. This TCR came from a human donor in a cohort sampled during active COVID-19. CDR3 sequence reads: CASSGTSGTDTQYF. The CDR3 nucleotides read TGTGCCAGCTCCGGGACTAGCGGTACAGATACGCAGTATTTT. Variable domain in full (rest from reference TRBV7-8 and TRBJ2-3): GAGVSQSPRYKVAKRGQDVALRCDPISGHVSLFWYQQALGQGPEFLTYFQNEAQLDKSGLPSDRFFAERPEGSVSTLKIQRTQQEDSAVYLCASSGTSGTDTQYFGPGTRLTVL.